Each of the 21 T cell receptor beta chains below was sequenced from the same sample in a study of T-cell reconstitution after alpha-beta-depleted transplantation in children. As it was prepared, the TCRbeta library received unique molecular identifiers. A single record per CDR3 protein comes from TCRdb applying MiXCR to the PCR reads. The sample comprises 60,000 to 100,000 distinct CDR3 sequences, 15% to 20% of which are singletons, and 50% to 65% rests with the top ten. The sample was PBMCs, mostly from graft donor cells, taken 360 days after TCRalphabeta/CD19-depleted stem cell transplant. Receptors originate from a male patient between 2 and 10 years old who had a stem cell transplant for acute lymphoblastic leukemia, so the T cells may come from the graft donor.

This clonotype came up many times. The chain carries TRBV12-3 or TRBV12-4 and TRBJ2-3; unclear D gene. Between the trimmed V and J ends, which lost 8 bases and 5 bases, there was a span of 11 bases. CDR3 size: 12 residues. CDR3 in amino acids: CASAFQEDTQYF. The CDR3 DNA follows: TGTGCCAGCGCCTTCCAGGAAGATACGCAGTATTTT.

The chain employs TRBV11-1 and TRBJ2-1; 14 bases agree with TRBD2. This CDR3 comprises 18 residues. J gave up 4 bases and V 5 bases, and 10 bases lay outside the gene matches. The germline V gene has CDR1 SGHAT and CDR2 FQDESV (reference sequence). CDR3 sequence (DNA): TGTGCCAGCAGCCGCGGACTAGCGGGAGGTGGCCTTTACAATGAGCAGTTCTTC. Translation: CASSRGLAGGGLYNEQFF. Full variable domain (missing parts from reference TRBV11-1 and TRBJ2-1): EAEVAQSPRYKITEKSQAVAFWCDPISGHATLYWYRQILGQGPELLVQFQDESVVDDSQLPKDRFSAERLKGVDSTLKIQPAELGDSAMYLCASSRGLAGGGLYNEQFFGPGTRLTVL.

This chain uses TRBV27 with TRBJ2-1, with unresolved D. Germline V gives CDR1 MNHEY, CDR2 SMNVEV (reference sequence). The CDR3 is 14 residues long. The V end was cut by 3 bases, the J end by 0 bases, with 6 bases between. The CDR3 DNA reads as TGTGCCAGCAGTTTTACAGCCTCCTACAATGAGCAGTTCTTC. Its translation: CASSFTASYNEQFF.

This clonotype has a handful of counts. The chain is built from TRBV5-1 and TRBJ2-7; 8 positions match TRBD1. Trimming took 0 bases from V and 2 from J; bases not matched to a gene: 7. The length of the CDR3 is 16 residues. The germline gives CDR1 SGHRS, CDR2 YFSETQ. The CDR3 spells CASSLVAGTGPYEQYF. The CDR3, as DNA: TGCGCCAGCAGCTTGGTGGCAGGGACAGGACCCTACGAGCAGTACTTC.

Concerning this clonotype: One end of the junction is discordant with germline, which a read error may explain. V gene TRBV6-1 combines with J gene TRBJ2-7, with TRBD2 matching over 13 bases. Looked up from germline, CDR1 is MNHNS and CDR2 is SASEGT. CDR3 length equals 15 residues. The CDR3 loop is CDSRRGTSGIYEQYF. Written as DNA, the CDR3 is TGTGACAGCAGGCGCGGGACTAGCGGGATCTACGAGCAGTACTTC.

This clonotype was detected a few times. This chain uses TRBV12-3 or TRBV12-4 with TRBJ1-5, with a possible D match to TRBD1 (6 bases). The length of the CDR3 is 15 residues. The ends were cut back, 2 bases at V and 1 base at J, with 9 bases in the middle. The CDR3 DNA reads as TGTGCCAGCAGTTTAACAGGGAGCAGCAATCAGCCCCAGCATTTT. Translation: CASSLTGSSNQPQHF.

A few counts support this clonotype. V gene TRBV6-1 combines with J gene TRBJ2-7; no clear D gene. Germline assignment: CDR1 MNHNS and CDR2 SASEGT. The CDR3 is 14 amino acids. V lost 8 bases, J lost 2 bases, and 16 bases lay in between. The CDR3 DNA reads as TGTGCCAGCTACGATAGGACCCGGGCCTACGAGCAGTACTTC. It yields the protein CASYDRTRAYEQYF.

This clonotype was observed at least ten times. The genes are TRBV5-1 and TRBJ2-2; D possibly corresponds to TRBD2 (7 bases). V lost 4 bases, J lost 1 base, and 11 bases lay in between. The CDR3 is 15 residues long. CDR1 is SGHRS and CDR2 is YFSETQ in the germline V gene. CDR3 nucleotides: TGCGCCAGCAGCCCGAGGGGGGGGAACACCGGGGAGCTGTTTTTT. This translates into CASSPRGGNTGELFF.

The chain uses TRBV5-1 and TRBJ2-2, with D possibly called TRBD1 or TRBD2 (5 bases each). Germline assignment: CDR1 SGHRS and CDR2 YFSETQ. The CDR3 is 14 amino acids. Trimming cost V 7 bases and J 4 bases, with 14 bases left between them. This CDR3 is CASASRGGTGELFF. The CDR3 DNA follows: TGCGCCAGCGCCTCGAGGGGCGGCACCGGGGAGCTGTTTTTT. Supplemented by reference TRBV5-1 and TRBJ2-2, the full variable domain reads KAGVTQTPRYLIKTRGQQVTLSCSPISGHRSVSWYQQTPGQGLQFLFEYFSETQRNKGNFPGRFSGRQFSNSRSEMNVSTLELGDSALYLCASASRGGTGELFFGEGSRLTVL.

This clonotype was recorded a few times. The CDR3 DNA reads as TGTGCCAGCACCCCCATCGGGAGGCTAGTCTCCAATGAGCAGTTCTTC. It is translated as CASTPIGRLVSNEQFF. V and J are TRBV7-2 and TRBJ2-1, with 7 bases matching TRBD2. The V and J ends lost 7 bases and 6 bases, in that order; junction bases with no gene match: 15. Germline CDR1 SGHTA, CDR2 FQGNSA. The CDR3 spans 16 residues.

This clonotype was seen repeatedly, ten times or more. The chain is built from TRBV20-1 and TRBJ2-7; 11 bases align to TRBD2. V was clipped by 2 bases and J by 0 bases; unmatched bases: 9. CDR1 is DFQATT, CDR2 SNEGSKA, per germline (reference sequence). This CDR3 comprises 17 residues. The CDR3 protein is CSARLWGLAESSYEQYF. Here the CDR3 DNA reads TGCAGTGCTAGACTGTGGGGACTAGCGGAAAGCTCCTACGAGCAGTACTTC.

This clonotype showed up many times. This chain links TRBV7-9 with TRBJ1-2; TRBD1 is a possible D gene (5 bases). The CDR3 is 15 residues long. In germline, CDR1 is SEHNR, CDR2 FQNEAQ (reference sequence). V lost 1 base to trimming and J lost 3 bases, with 12 bases between them. The CDR3 is CASSLGQGHYYGYTF. In DNA, the CDR3 is TGTGCCAGCAGCTTAGGGCAGGGTCACTACTATGGCTACACCTTC.

This clonotype occurred many times. The chain carries TRBV3-1 and TRBJ2-5; D is unresolved. The CDR3 totals 14 residues. The germline V gene has CDR1 LGHDT and CDR2 YNNKEL (reference sequence). Trimming took off 3 bases at V and 1 base at J, with 9 bases between the two ends. CDR3 in DNA: TGTGCCAGCAGCCATCTGGAACTCCAAGAGACCCAGTACTTC. It specifies CASSHLELQETQYF.

This clonotype was counted at least ten times. The chain combines TRBV29-1 with TRBJ2-7; 7 positions agree with TRBD2. V dropped 6 bases and J dropped 5; count of bases not matched to a gene: 10. CDR3 length: 13 residues. Germline V gene data show CDR1 as SQVTM and CDR2 as ANQGSEA. CDR3 coding DNA: TGCAGCGTAACAGTGGGAGGGGCCGACGAGCAGTACTTC. Protein: CSVTVGGADEQYF.

This clonotype was seen a few times. This chain links TRBV6-5 with TRBJ2-7; D is perhaps TRBD1 (6 bases). The CDR3 is made up of 13 amino acids. Trimming pared 4 bases from V and 4 bases from J, leaving 11 bases between. Germline CDR1 and CDR2: MNHEY and SVGAGI. The CDR3 reads CASSSTGFYEQYF. CDR3 nucleotides: TGTGCCAGCAGTTCAACAGGGTTTTACGAGCAGTACTTC.

This clonotype was counted many times. The rearrangement links TRBV20-1 to TRBJ2-7; D is perhaps TRBD1 or TRBD2 (5 bases each). The V end was cut by 5 bases, the J end by 5 bases, with 19 bases between. The CDR3 contains 14 residues. Germline V gene data show CDR1 as DFQATT and CDR2 as SNEGSKA (reference sequence). The CDR3 nucleotides read TGCAGTGCTCGCCGGGACGCAGTTAGGGACGAGCAGTACTTC. It is translated as CSARRDAVRDEQYF.

This clonotype turned up a few times. CDR3 protein: CASSHARTSGSGEQYF. CDR3 coding DNA: TGCGCCAGCAGCCATGCTAGGACTAGCGGGAGTGGGGAGCAGTACTTC. The rearrangement links TRBV4-1 to TRBJ2-7, with 13 positions matching TRBD2. V lost 3 bases to trimming and J lost 7 bases; unmatched junction nucleotides: 9. Germline V gene sequence: CDR1 MGHRA, CDR2 YSYEKL. This CDR3 is built from 16 residues.

This clonotype was found many times. J is TRBJ2-7 and V is TRBV6-6; D is ambiguous. Trimming took off 2 bases at V and 4 bases at J, with 6 bases between the two ends. Germline V lookup: CDR1 MNHNY, CDR2 SVGAGI (reference sequence). CDR3 size: 12 residues. CDR3 protein: CASSYLNYEQYF. The DNA for the CDR3 is TGTGCCAGCAGTTACCTGAATTACGAGCAGTACTTC.

This clonotype was seen a handful of times. CDR3 sequence reads: CASTNRDRGRGEQFF. In DNA form, the CDR3 reads TGTGCCAGCACCAATAGGGACAGGGGGCGCGGTGAGCAGTTCTTC. V gene TRBV2 combines with J gene TRBJ2-1, with TRBD1 matching over 12 bases. V dropped 7 bases and J dropped 9; count of bases not matched to a gene: 10. CDR1 is SNHLY, CDR2 FYNNEI, per germline. This CDR3 is 15 amino acids long.

This chain joins TRBV6-1 and TRBJ1-1, with 7 bases fitting TRBD1. The germline CDR1 and CDR2 sequences are MNHNS and SASEGT. The CDR3 contains 13 residues. V shed 10 bases and J 2 bases; nucleotides not matched to a gene: 7. CDR3 protein: CATSGQRNTEAFF. CDR3 DNA: TGTGCCACCTCGGGACAGAGAAACACTGAAGCTTTCTTT.

This clonotype was seen a few times. The chain combines TRBV4-1 with TRBJ2-7; TRBD1 might be the D (5 bases). V was shortened by 6 bases and J by 3 bases, with 12 bases between the two germline ends. Germline-derived CDR1 and CDR2 are MGHRA and YSYEKL. The CDR3 is 13 residues long. CDR3 in DNA: TGCGCCAGCAGACAAACAGGAAGCTACGAGCAGTACTTC. It is translated as CASRQTGSYEQYF.